The T cell receptor (beta chain) described here comes from a study of cytomegalovirus exposure and HLA in healthy donors. For the study at large: Genetic ancestry analysis placed 75% to 85% of the 398 donors that were genotyped in the Caucasian-associated cluster. Study results and limitations: Sequencing likely produced, as an artifact, a cluster of highly shared sequence variants.

As concerns this clone: Its antigen is not known.

Donors in the study were healthy people who gave bone marrow. These donors counted as nominally healthy when sampled, but unrecorded immune exposures were likely. The PCR contained 60 Vbeta and 13 Jbeta primers. Method: immunoSEQ multiplex PCR; TCRdb's copy keeps in-frame clones and lacks some. The table lists 110,000 to 150,000 clones, roughly 10% of them singletons, with about 1.7% in the top ten. Germline assignment: CDR1 SEHNR and CDR2 FQNEAQ (reference sequence). This CDR3 is built from 15 residues. The V gene end was trimmed by 5 bases and the J gene end by 7 bases; junction bases not matched to a gene: 11.

This TCR came from a male donor in good health and CMV-seronegative. Material: PBMCs. V usage is TRBV7-9 and J usage is TRBJ1-1, with 9 nucleotides matching TRBD1. In DNA form, the CDR3 reads TGTGCCAGCAGCCACCGGGACAGGGACCGTGATGAAGCTTTCTTT. This gives the protein CASSHRDRDRDEAFF. Complete variable domain (other parts from reference TRBV7-9 and TRBJ1-1): DTGVSQNPRHKITKRGQNVTFRCDPISEHNRLYWYRQTLGQGPEFLTYFQNEAQLEKSRLLSDRFSAERPKGSFSTLEIQRTEQGDSAMYLCASSHRDRDRDEAFFGQGTRLTVV.